The entry below gives a single T cell receptor beta chain sequence along with its context. Its antigen remains unknown. The data belong to a study of response to subunit inactivated influenza vaccine. Overall study findings and caveats: Seasonal influenza vaccination, on each occasion, was suggested by the authors to recruit few new T cells.

Trimming stripped 5 bases from V and 2 bases from J, with 9 bases between. This CDR3 contains 14 residues. CDR1 and CDR2 from the germline V gene are LNHNV and YYDKDF (reference sequence). TCRdb reprocessed the RT-PCR reads via MiXCR and lists one record per CDR3 protein. The sample lists some 800,000 distinct CDR3 sequences; 20% to 25% were seen once. The chain joins TRBV15 to TRBJ2-2, with D unresolved. Sample: PBMCs from blood, taken around 5 days after vaccination. The clonotype was recovered from a man in his forties or fifties who received an inactivated influenza vaccine. The CDR3 DNA reads as TGTGCCACCAGCCCGGACGGAAACACCGGGGAGCTGTTTTTT. This translates into CATSPDGNTGELFF.